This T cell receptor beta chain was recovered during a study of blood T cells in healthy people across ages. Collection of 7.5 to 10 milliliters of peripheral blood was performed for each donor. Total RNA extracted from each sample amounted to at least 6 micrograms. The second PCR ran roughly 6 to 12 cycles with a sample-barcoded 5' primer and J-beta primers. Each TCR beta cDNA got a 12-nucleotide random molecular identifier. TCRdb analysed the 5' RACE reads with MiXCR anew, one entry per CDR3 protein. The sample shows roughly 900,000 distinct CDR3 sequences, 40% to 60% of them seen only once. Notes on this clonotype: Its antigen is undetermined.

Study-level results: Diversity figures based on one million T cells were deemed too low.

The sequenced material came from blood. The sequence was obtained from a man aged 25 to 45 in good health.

The CDR3 DNA sequence: TGCAGTGAGGGAGGGCAGGCCAACAATGAGCAGTTCTTC. This gives the protein CSEGGQANNEQFF. The chain combines TRBV20-1 with TRBJ2-1; 7 bases line up with TRBD2. Germline-derived CDR1 and CDR2 are DFQATT and SNEGSKA (reference sequence). The CDR3 contains 13 residues. Losses at the gene ends were 7 bases for V and 5 bases for J; bases not matched to a gene: 8.